This TCR beta chain was sequenced in a study of blood T cell repertoires in COVID-19. Background on the study: From T cells, B-cell-depleted T cells, or PBMCs came the material, which was cDNA or gDNA.

Generated by immunoSEQ multiplex PCR, the TCRdb table keeps only in-frame clones and is missing some. The sample yields approximately 300,000 clones, about 88% seen once. This CDR3 has 16 residues. Germline lookup yields CDR1 SGHDN and CDR2 FVKESK. Trimming pared 4 bases from V and 4 bases from J, leaving 19 bases between. This clonotype was obtained from a woman aged 25 to 39 with COVID-19, enrolled during active disease. Sequencing was done on a sample of peripheral blood. The V and J genes are TRBV14 and TRBJ2-5, with D possibly TRBD2 on 6 matching bases. The CDR3 bases are TGTGCCAGCAGCCGATATCCGGGACTTATAGGAGAGACCCAGTACTTC. Its protein is CASSRYPGLIGETQYF.